The clone carrying this T cell receptor (beta chain) was counted a few times. Its target is not known. This record comes from a study of T cells after yellow fever vaccination. Study-level information: It was SMART-Seq v4 Ultra Low Input that prepared the fractions with low cell numbers. Findings and limits, study-wide: Bulk-population clonotypes that are abundant could appear as contaminants in FACS-sorted repertoires. Relatively few clonotypes were ones that appeared in both CD4 and CD8 compartments.

TCRdb reprocessed the 5' RACE reads with MiXCR, giving one entry per CDR3 protein. The top ten hold around 15% of the sample, which has 550,000 or so distinct CDR3 sequences, 15% to 20% seen once. The sequence came from a man younger than 45 who received the YFV17D yellow fever vaccine. This specimen was PBMCs, taken 15 days after the yellow fever booster vaccination.

Here the CDR3 DNA reads TGTGCCAGCAATCGGAAAGACAATGAGCAGTTCTTC. Translating it yields CASNRKDNEQFF. V gene TRBV7-2 combines with J gene TRBJ2-1; unclear D gene. Germline V gene sequence: CDR1 SGHTA, CDR2 FQGNSA. V was shortened by 7 bases and J by 5 bases, with 9 bases between the two germline ends. The CDR3 covers 12 residues.